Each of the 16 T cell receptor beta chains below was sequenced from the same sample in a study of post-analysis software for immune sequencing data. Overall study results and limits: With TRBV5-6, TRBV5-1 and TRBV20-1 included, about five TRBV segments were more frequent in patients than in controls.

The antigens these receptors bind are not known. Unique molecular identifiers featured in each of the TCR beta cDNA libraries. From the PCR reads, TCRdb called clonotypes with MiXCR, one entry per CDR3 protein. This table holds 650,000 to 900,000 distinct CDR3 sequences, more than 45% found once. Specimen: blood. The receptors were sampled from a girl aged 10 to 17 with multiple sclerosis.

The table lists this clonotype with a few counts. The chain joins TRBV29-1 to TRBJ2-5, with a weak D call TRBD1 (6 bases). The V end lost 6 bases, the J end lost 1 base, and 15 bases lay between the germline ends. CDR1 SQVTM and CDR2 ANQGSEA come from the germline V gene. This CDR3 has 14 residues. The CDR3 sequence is CSVTPSGAQETQYF. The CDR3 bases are TGCAGCGTCACCCCTTCAGGGGCCCAAGAGACCCAGTACTTC.

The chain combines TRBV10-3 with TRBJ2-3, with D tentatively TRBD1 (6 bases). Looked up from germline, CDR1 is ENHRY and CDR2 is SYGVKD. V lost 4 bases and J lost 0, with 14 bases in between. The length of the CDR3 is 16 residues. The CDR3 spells CAISGTGFESTDTQYF. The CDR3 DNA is TGTGCCATCAGTGGAACAGGGTTCGAGAGCACAGATACGCAGTATTTT.

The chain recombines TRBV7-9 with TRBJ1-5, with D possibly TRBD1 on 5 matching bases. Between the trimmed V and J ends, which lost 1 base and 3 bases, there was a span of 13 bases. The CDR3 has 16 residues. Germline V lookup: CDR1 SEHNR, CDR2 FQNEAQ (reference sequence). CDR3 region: CASSLGEVGTNQPQHF. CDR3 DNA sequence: TGTGCCAGCAGCTTAGGAGAGGTGGGGACCAATCAGCCCCAGCATTTT.

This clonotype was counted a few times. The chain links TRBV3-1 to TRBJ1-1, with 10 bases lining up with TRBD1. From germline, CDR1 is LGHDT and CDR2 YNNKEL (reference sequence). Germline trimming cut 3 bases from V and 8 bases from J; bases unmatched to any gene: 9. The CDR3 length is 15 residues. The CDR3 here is CASSQRALDRGEAFF. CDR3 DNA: TGTGCCAGCAGCCAGAGGGCATTGGACAGGGGGGAAGCTTTCTTT. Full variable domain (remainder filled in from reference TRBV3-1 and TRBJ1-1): DTAVSQTPKYLVTQMGNDKSIKCEQNLGHDTMYWYKQDSKKFLKIMFSYNNKELIINETVPNRFSPKSPDKAHLNLHINSLELGDSAVYFCASSQRALDRGEAFFGQGTRLTVV.

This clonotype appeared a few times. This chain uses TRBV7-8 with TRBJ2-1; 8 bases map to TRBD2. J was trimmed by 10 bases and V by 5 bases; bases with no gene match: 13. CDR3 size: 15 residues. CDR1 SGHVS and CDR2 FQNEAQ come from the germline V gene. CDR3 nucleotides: TGTGCCAGCAGCCCCAGTGAGGGTAGCGGGACGGAGCAGTTCTTC. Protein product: CASSPSEGSGTEQFF.

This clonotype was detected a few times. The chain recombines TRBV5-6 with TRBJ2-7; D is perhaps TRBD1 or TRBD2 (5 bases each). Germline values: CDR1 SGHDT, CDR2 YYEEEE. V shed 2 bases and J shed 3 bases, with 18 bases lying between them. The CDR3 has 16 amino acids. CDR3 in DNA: TGTGCCAGCAGCTTAGGGAAAAGGGACCGGAACTACGAGCAGTACTTC. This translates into CASSLGKRDRNYEQYF. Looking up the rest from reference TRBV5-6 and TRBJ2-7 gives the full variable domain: DAGVTQSPTHLIKTRGQQVTLRCSPKSGHDTVSWYQQALGQGPQFIFQYYEEEERQRGNFPDRFSGHQFPNYSSELNVNALLLGDSALYLCASSLGKRDRNYEQYFGPGTRLTVT.

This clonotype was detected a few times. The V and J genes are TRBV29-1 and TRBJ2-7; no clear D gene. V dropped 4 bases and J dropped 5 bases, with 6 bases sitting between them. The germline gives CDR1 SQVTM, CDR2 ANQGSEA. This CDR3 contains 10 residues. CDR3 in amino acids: CSVGSDEQYF. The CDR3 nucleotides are TGCAGCGTTGGATCGGACGAGCAGTACTTC.

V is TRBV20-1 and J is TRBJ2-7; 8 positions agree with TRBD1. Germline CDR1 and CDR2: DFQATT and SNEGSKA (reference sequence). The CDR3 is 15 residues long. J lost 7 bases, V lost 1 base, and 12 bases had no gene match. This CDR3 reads CSARGAGTGLPEQYF. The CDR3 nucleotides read TGCAGTGCTAGAGGGGCCGGGACAGGCCTTCCGGAGCAGTACTTC.

CDR3 region: CASSLGRVHGETQYF. DNA of the CDR3: TGTGCCAGCAGCTTAGGGAGGGTTCATGGAGAGACCCAGTACTTC. This rearrangement joins TRBV7-9 to TRBJ2-5, with a weak D call TRBD2 (6 bases). Germline loops: CDR1 SEHNR, CDR2 FQNEAQ (reference sequence). The CDR3 spans 15 residues. Trimming took off 1 base at V and 4 bases at J, with 13 bases between the two ends.

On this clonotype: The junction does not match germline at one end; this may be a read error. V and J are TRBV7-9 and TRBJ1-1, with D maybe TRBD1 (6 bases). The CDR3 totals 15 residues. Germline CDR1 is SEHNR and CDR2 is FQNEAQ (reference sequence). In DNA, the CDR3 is TGTGCCAGCAGCTCGTTTTCAACAGGGAACACTGAAGCTTTGTTT. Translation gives CASSSFSTGNTEALF.

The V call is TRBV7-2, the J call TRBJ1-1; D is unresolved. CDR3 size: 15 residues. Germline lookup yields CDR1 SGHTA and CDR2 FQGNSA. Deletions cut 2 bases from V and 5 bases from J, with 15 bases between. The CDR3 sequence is CASSLTRAQETEAFF. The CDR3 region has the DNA TGTGCCAGCAGCTTAACCCGGGCCCAAGAGACTGAAGCTTTCTTT.

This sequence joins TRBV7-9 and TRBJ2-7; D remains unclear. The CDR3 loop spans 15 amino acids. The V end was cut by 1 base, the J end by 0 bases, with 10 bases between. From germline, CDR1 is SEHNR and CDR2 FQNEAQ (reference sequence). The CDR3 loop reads CASSLGYLSSYEQYF. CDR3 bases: TGTGCCAGCAGCTTAGGTTATTTAAGCTCCTACGAGCAGTACTTC. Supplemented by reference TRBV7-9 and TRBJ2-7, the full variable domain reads DTGVSQNPRHKITKRGQNVTFRCDPISEHNRLYWYRQTLGQGPEFLTYFQNEAQLEKSRLLSDRFSAERPKGSFSTLEIQRTEQGDSAMYLCASSLGYLSSYEQYFGPGTRLTVT.

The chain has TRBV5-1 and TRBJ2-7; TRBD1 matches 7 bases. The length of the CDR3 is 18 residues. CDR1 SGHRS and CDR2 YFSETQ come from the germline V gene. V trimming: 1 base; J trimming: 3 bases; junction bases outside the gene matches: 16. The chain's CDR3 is CASSLRLLRDRGIYEQYF. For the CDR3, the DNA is TGCGCCAGCAGCTTGCGCCTCCTCCGGGACAGAGGGATCTACGAGCAGTACTTC.

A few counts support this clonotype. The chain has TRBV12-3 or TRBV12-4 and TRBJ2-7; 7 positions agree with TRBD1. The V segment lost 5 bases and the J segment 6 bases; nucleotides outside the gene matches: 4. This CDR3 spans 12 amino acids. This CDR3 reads CASSHRGSEQYF. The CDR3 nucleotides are TGTGCCAGCAGTCACAGGGGAAGCGAGCAGTACTTC.

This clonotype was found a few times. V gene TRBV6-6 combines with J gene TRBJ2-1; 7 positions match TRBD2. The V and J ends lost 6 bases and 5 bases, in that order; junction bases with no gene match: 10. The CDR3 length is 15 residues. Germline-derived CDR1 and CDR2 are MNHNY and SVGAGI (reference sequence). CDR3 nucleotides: TGTGCCAGCAGCCAGACTAGCCTAGTCCACAATGAGCAGTTCTTC. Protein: CASSQTSLVHNEQFF.

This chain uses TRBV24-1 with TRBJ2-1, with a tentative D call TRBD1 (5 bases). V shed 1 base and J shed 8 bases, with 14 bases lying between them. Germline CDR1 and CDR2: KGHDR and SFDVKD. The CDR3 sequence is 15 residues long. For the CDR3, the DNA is TGTGCCACCAGTGATTTCGGCAGGGCCGTGGATGAGCAGTTCTTC. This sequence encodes CATSDFGRAVDEQFF.